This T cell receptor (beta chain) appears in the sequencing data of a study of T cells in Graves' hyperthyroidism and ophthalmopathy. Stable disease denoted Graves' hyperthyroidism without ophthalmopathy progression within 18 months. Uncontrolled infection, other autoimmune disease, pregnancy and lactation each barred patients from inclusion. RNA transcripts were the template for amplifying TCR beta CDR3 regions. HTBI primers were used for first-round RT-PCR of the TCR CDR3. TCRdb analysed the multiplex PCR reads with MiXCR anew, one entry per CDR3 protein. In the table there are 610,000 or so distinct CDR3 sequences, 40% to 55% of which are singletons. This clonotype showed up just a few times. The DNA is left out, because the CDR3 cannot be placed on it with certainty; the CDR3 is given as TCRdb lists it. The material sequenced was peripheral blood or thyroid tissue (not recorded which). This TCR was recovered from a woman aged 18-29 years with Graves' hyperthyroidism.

CDR3: CCASSPGYEQYF. The chain links TRBV20-1 to TRBJ2-7; TRBD2, the table's D call, was not compared with the DNA. The germline gives CDR1 DFQATT, CDR2 SNEGSKA (reference sequence). The CDR3 is 12 amino acids long, termini counted.